This is a list of T cell receptor beta chains from one sample in a study of blood T cell repertoires in COVID-19. Assay used: immunoSEQ multiplex PCR; TCRdb lists only in-frame clones, some missing. The repertoire holds about 250,000 clones, with 70% to 90% as singletons. Material for sequencing was PBMCs or T cells enriched from blood (not recorded which). The receptors shown here come from a man aged 18 to 29 who had recovered from COVID-19. Both conserved end residues are part of each CDR3. The D gene is left open where the match is weak. Only some rows state a clone size, as once, few, many or a class for expanded clones.

v_gene	d_gene	abundance	j_gene	CDR3aa	CDR3nt
TRBV14	TRBD2	-	TRBJ2-7	CASSHGGVHEQYF	TGTGCCAGCAGCCATGGGGGGGTCCACGAGCAGTACTTC
TRBV4-1	TRBD2	-	TRBJ2-3	CASSQGLAGGNTDTQYF	TGCGCCAGCAGCCAGGGACTAGCGGGGGGAAACACAGATACGCAGTATTTT
TRBV6-5	-	once	TRBJ1-2	CASSYSVGYGYTF	TGTGCCAGCAGTTACTCTGTCGGGTACGGCTACACCTTC
TRBV27	-	-	TRBJ2-7	CASSFLLTPYEQYF	TGTGCCAGCAGTTTTTTACTAACCCCCTACGAGCAGTACTTC
TRBV3-1/TRBV3-2	-	-	TRBJ1-4	CASSQVVSGSEKLFF	TGTGCCAGCAGCCAAGTTGTTTCGGGGAGTGAAAAACTGTTTTTT
TRBV18	TRBD1	-	TRBJ2-5	CASSPEPGGQQETQYF	TGTGCCAGCTCACCCGAACCAGGGGGCCAACAAGAGACCCAGTACTTC
TRBV5-1	TRBD2	-	TRBJ2-5	CASSPLAGGLQETQYF	TGCGCCAGCAGCCCTTTAGCGGGGGGGCTCCAAGAGACCCAGTACTTC
TRBV9	TRBD2	-	TRBJ2-6	CASGGSSGANVLTF	TGTGCCAGCGGCGGGAGCTCTGGGGCCAACGTCCTGACTTTC
TRBV5-1	TRBD2	-	TRBJ2-1	CASSPFPGGSYEQFF	TGCGCCAGCAGCCCCTTCCCCGGGGGGTCGTATGAGCAGTTCTTC
TRBV3-1/TRBV3-2	TRBD1	-	TRBJ1-6	CASSPGQVYSPLHF	TGTGCCAGCAGCCCTGGACAGGTATATTCACCCCTCCACTTT
TRBV5-1	TRBD1	-	TRBJ2-7	CASSGDRGYGQYF	TGCGCCAGCAGCGGGGACAGGGGGTACGGGCAGTACTTC
TRBV25-1	-	-	TRBJ2-7	CASSARTVPYEQYF	TGTGCCAGCAGTGCCCGGACAGTTCCCTACGAGCAGTACTTC
TRBV27	-	-	TRBJ1-5	CASSPFAANLHQPQHF	TGTGCCAGCAGTCCATTCGCGGCAAACCTGCATCAGCCCCAGCATTTT
TRBV7-9	-	-	TRBJ1-6	CASSPGADQLHF	TGTGCCAGCAGCCCCGGAGCGGACCAACTCCACTTT
TRBV27	-	-	TRBJ2-7	CASNSGGLSYEQYF	TGTGCCAGCAACTCTGGGGGCCTCTCCTACGAGCAGTACTTC
TRBV7-7	-	few	TRBJ2-3	CASSSGRTSTDTQYF	TGTGCTAGCAGCTCTGGACGGACTAGCACAGATACGCAGTATTTT